The 7 T cell receptor beta chains listed next were all sequenced from one sample in a study of tumour-infiltrating T cells in Burkitt lymphoma. Sequencing used immunoSEQ multiplex PCR; TCRdb keeps in-frame clones, though not all of them. Of 3,500 to 4,500 clones in the sample, about 86% are singletons; the top ten hold roughly 13%. The sample consisted of tumor tissue. The receptors shown here come from a human donor with diffuse large B-cell lymphoma. Some clones in this sample may be carry-over from other donors' samples.

The gene calls are TRBV4-1 and TRBJ1-5, with D maybe TRBD1 (6 bases). The CDR3 contains 17 residues. V lost 1 base and J 2 bases, leaving 15 bases between the germline ends. From germline, CDR1 is MGHRA and CDR2 YSYEKL. CDR3 DNA: TGCGCCAGCAGCCAAGCGTCTACAGGGAGTCGCAATCAGCCCCAGCATTTT. Amino acids: CASSQASTGSRNQPQHF.

A single count supports this clone. The chain couples TRBV7-2 to TRBJ2-6; tentatively, D is TRBD2 (6 bases). CDR3 size: 16 residues. CDR1 is SGHTA, CDR2 FQGNSA, per germline. Trimming cost V 5 bases and J 0 bases, with 11 bases left between them. The DNA for the CDR3 is TGTGCCAGCAGCCTTCGACTAGGCTCTGGGGCCAACGTCCTGACTTTC. This translates into CASSLRLGSGANVLTF.

This rearrangement joins TRBV5-1 to TRBJ2-5; possible D gene TRBD1, 5 bases. V dropped 2 bases and J dropped 2 bases, with 7 bases sitting between them. CDR3 size: 13 residues. Germline V lookup: CDR1 SGHRS, CDR2 YFSETQ. CDR3 nucleotide sequence: TGCGCCAGCAGCTTTCAGGGACAAGAGACCCAGTACTTC. This translates into CASSFQGQETQYF.

The J gene is TRBJ1-5, the V gene TRBV19; 7 bases are shared with TRBD1. The V segment lost 6 bases and the J segment 4 bases; nucleotides outside the gene matches: 9. Germline CDR1 LNHDA, CDR2 SQIVND (reference sequence). The CDR3 consists of 15 residues. CDR3 DNA sequence: TGTGCCAGTAGCTCTGACAGGGTTAAGAATCAGCCCCAGCATTTT. This sequence encodes CASSSDRVKNQPQHF.

The DNA for the CDR3 is TGTGCCAGCAGCGCCTGGACAGGTGGCTCTGAAGCTTTCTTT. It codes for CASSAWTGGSEAFF. The chain carries TRBV9 and TRBJ1-1; TRBD1 matches at 7 bases. The J segment lost 6 bases and the V segment lost 3 bases, leaving 8 bases of the junction unmatched. The CDR3 runs 14 residues. From germline, CDR1 is SGDLS and CDR2 YYNGEE.

The rearrangement joins TRBV28 to TRBJ2-1; D is ambiguous. From germline, CDR1 is MDHEN and CDR2 SYDVKM. The germline V and J ends were trimmed by 5 bases and 6 bases, with 5 bases remaining between them. The CDR3 length is 11 residues. CDR3 in amino acids: CASSSFNEQFF. CDR3 nucleotides: TGTGCCAGCAGTAGTTTCAATGAGCAGTTCTTC.

The V gene is TRBV5-1, the J gene TRBJ1-4; no clear D gene. This CDR3 spans 16 amino acids. CDR1 and CDR2 from the germline V gene are SGHRS and YFSETQ. The V and J ends lost 7 bases and 2 bases respectively, with 18 bases between them. The CDR3 DNA reads TGCGCCAGCGCGTCGAACCTCAGCCCTACTAATGAAAAACTGTTTTTT. Translating it yields CASASNLSPTNEKLFF.